The 19 T cell receptor beta chains given below trace back to one sample, sequenced in a study of cytomegalovirus exposure and HLA in healthy donors. PCR was performed using 60 Vbeta and 13 Jbeta primers. Produced via immunoSEQ multiplex PCR; TCRdb's table is partial and in-frame only. The sample shows under 200,000 clones, about four fifths of them seen only once. The sample comprised PBMCs. These receptors were collected from a woman aged 50 to 65 in good health and CMV-seropositive.

The chain combines TRBV30 with TRBJ2-7; tentatively, D is TRBD1 (5 bases). Germline-derived CDR1 and CDR2 are GTSNPN and SVGIG (reference sequence). V was pared by 0 bases and J by 9 bases, with 9 bases between. This CDR3 region has 11 residues. The CDR3 reads CAWSVNQGQYF. The DNA of the CDR3 is TGTGCCTGGAGTGTTAATCAGGGGCAGTACTTC.

The rearrangement links TRBV6-1 to TRBJ2-7, with D tentatively TRBD1 (5 bases). The CDR3 consists of 16 residues. Germline-derived CDR1 and CDR2 are MNHNS and SASEGT. The V end lost 2 bases, the J end lost 3 bases, and 17 bases lay between the germline ends. The CDR3 DNA follows: TGTGCCAGCAGTGAATATGGGTTAAGGGGTGACTACGAGCAGTACTTC. This gives the protein CASSEYGLRGDYEQYF.

This clone was seen only a few times. The chain joins TRBV5-1 to TRBJ2-1; 8 bases are shared with TRBD1. The CDR3 extends over 15 amino acids. J lost 5 bases, V lost 0 bases, and 4 bases had no gene match. CDR1 and CDR2 (germline): SGHRS, YFSETQ. The CDR3, as DNA: TGCGCCAGCAGCTTGGGTCAGGGGGCCCACAATGAGCAGTTCTTC. It encodes CASSLGQGAHNEQFF.

This clone was seen a few times. This chain links TRBV7-2 with TRBJ1-3; no definite D call. Trimming cost V 6 bases and J 0 bases, with 6 bases left between them. CDR1 and CDR2 from the germline V gene are SGHTA and FQGNSA. The CDR3 contains 13 residues. The CDR3 DNA sequence: TGTGCCAGCAGTTTCGTCTCTGGAAACACCATATATTTT. It specifies CASSFVSGNTIYF.

The V and J genes are TRBV6-5 and TRBJ2-7; 9 nucleotides match TRBD1. With 4 bases clipped from V and 6 bases from J, the junction kept 10 bases outside the gene matches. CDR1 and CDR2 (germline): MNHEY, SVGAGI. The CDR3 has 15 residues. This CDR3 is CASSFRTGATGEQYF. The CDR3 nucleotides are TGTGCCAGCAGTTTTAGGACAGGGGCAACTGGCGAGCAGTACTTC.

This sequence joins TRBV5-4 and TRBJ1-2, with D possibly TRBD1 on 6 matching bases. This CDR3 comprises 14 residues. Per the germline V gene, CDR1 is SGHNT and CDR2 is YYREEE (reference sequence). V was pared by 5 bases and J by 3 bases, with 14 bases between. The CDR3 sequence is CASSKDQGYYGYTF. CDR3 sequence (DNA): TGTGCCAGCAGTAAGGATCAGGGGTACTATGGCTACACCTTC.

The V and J genes are TRBV9 and TRBJ2-5; the D is unclear. This CDR3 has 13 amino acids. CDR1 and CDR2 from the germline V gene are SGDLS and YYNGEE. V was clipped by 2 bases and J by 2 bases, with 7 bases between them. The CDR3 sequence is CASSVHSQETQYF. CDR3 bases: TGTGCCAGCAGCGTCCACTCTCAAGAGACCCAGTACTTC.

The count of this clone is one. V is TRBV2 and J is TRBJ2-7; TRBD2 might be the D (5 bases). From germline, CDR1 is SNHLY and CDR2 FYNNEI. Trimming pared 7 bases from V and 2 bases from J, leaving 12 bases between. The length of the CDR3 is 13 residues. The CDR3 DNA is TGTGCCAGCACCGGACTGATCACCTACGAGCAGTACTTC. Protein sequence: CASTGLITYEQYF.

This clone was detected a few times. V and J are TRBV7-2 and TRBJ2-1; 7 nucleotides line up with TRBD2. Germline assignment: CDR1 SGHTA and CDR2 FQGNSA. The ends lost 1 base at V and 6 bases at J; junction bases unmatched: 0. The CDR3 spans 13 residues. DNA of the CDR3: TGTGCCAGCAGCTTAGGGACTAGCAATGAGCAGTTCTTC. Protein sequence: CASSLGTSNEQFF.

The chain couples TRBV6-5 to TRBJ1-3; 8 bases are shared with TRBD1. The CDR3 covers 15 residues. Germline CDR1 MNHEY, CDR2 SVGAGI. With 5 bases clipped from V and 0 bases from J, the junction kept 3 bases outside the gene matches. The CDR3 nucleotides are TGTGCCAGCAGTCCTACAGGGGGCTCTGGAAACACCATATATTTT. This translates into CASSPTGGSGNTIYF.

The rearrangement links TRBV27 to TRBJ1-4, with a weak D call TRBD1 (6 bases). With 6 bases removed from V and 6 bases from J, the gap between germline ends came to 11 bases. The CDR3 length is 13 residues. Germline loops: CDR1 MNHEY, CDR2 SMNVEV (reference sequence). The CDR3: CASSHTGYEKLFF. The CDR3 DNA is TGTGCCAGCAGCCATACAGGGTATGAAAAACTGTTTTTT.

The rearrangement uses TRBV18 and TRBJ2-5, with 9 positions matching TRBD1. Trimming took 3 bases from V and 1 from J; bases not matched to a gene: 6. The germline V gene has CDR1 KGHSH and CDR2 LQKENI. The CDR3 is made up of 16 amino acids. As DNA, the CDR3 is TGTGCCAGCTCACCCCTGGGACAGGGAACCCAAGAGACCCAGTACTTC. Amino acids: CASSPLGQGTQETQYF. The whole variable domain, filled in from reference TRBV18 and TRBJ2-5, reads NAGVMQNPRHLVRRRGQEARLRCSPMKGHSHVYWYRQLPEEGLKFMVYLQKENIIDESGMPKERFSAEFPKEGPSILRIQQVVRGDSAAYFCASSPLGQGTQETQYFGPGTRLLVL.

The chain recombines TRBV5-1 with TRBJ2-1; 9 bases map to TRBD1. Germline assignment: CDR1 SGHRS and CDR2 YFSETQ. The V and J ends lost 4 bases and 9 bases, in that order; junction bases with no gene match: 14. The CDR3 runs to 16 residues. CDR3 DNA: TGCGCCAGCAGCCACGGTACCGGGACAGGGTTTCGTGAGCAGTTCTTC. Translating it yields CASSHGTGTGFREQFF.

Comment on this clone: Compared with germline, one end of the junction differs, possibly owing to a read error. This chain connects TRBV7-9 to TRBJ2-5; 11 positions agree with TRBD2. CDR3 size: 16 residues. Germline CDR1 SEHNR, CDR2 FQNEAQ (reference sequence). The CDR3 reads CSSSLLSGGAKETQYF. The CDR3 nucleotides read TGTTCCAGCAGCTTACTTAGCGGGGGGGCAAAGGAGACCCAGTACTTC.

The V call is TRBV27, the J call TRBJ2-2; 7 bases line up with TRBD1. Germline assignment: CDR1 MNHEY and CDR2 SMNVEV (reference sequence). Trimming removed 3 bases from V and 1 base from J; junction bases left unmatched: 5. This CDR3 contains 16 residues. In nucleotides, the CDR3 is TGTGCCAGCAGTTTCGGCCCAGGGGGGAACACCGGGGAGCTGTTTTTT. Translation: CASSFGPGGNTGELFF.

The chain combines TRBV11-2 with TRBJ2-7, with TRBD1 as a possible D gene (6 bases). CDR1 and CDR2 (germline): SGHAT, FQNNGV. V lost 5 bases, J lost 2 bases, and 10 bases lay in between. This CDR3 contains 13 residues. CDR3: CASSRGQTYEQYF. Written as DNA, the CDR3 is TGTGCCAGCAGCCGCGGACAGACCTACGAGCAGTACTTC.

The rearrangement links TRBV28 to TRBJ2-5; 9 bases agree with TRBD1. The CDR3 consists of 14 residues. CDR1 is MDHEN, CDR2 SYDVKM, per germline. Unmatched junction bases numbered 3, after V lost 3 bases and J lost 4 bases. CDR3 nucleotide sequence: TGTGCCAGCAGTTTGGGGACAGGGAGAGAGACCCAGTACTTC. It codes for CASSLGTGRETQYF. Together with reference TRBV28 and TRBJ2-5, the CDR3 gives the full variable domain: DVKVTQSSRYLVKRTGEKVFLECVQDMDHENMFWYRQDPGLGLRLIYFSYDVKMKEKGDIPEGYSVSREKKERFSLILESASTNQTSMYLCASSLGTGRETQYFGPGTRLLVL.

V is TRBV28 and J is TRBJ1-2, with TRBD1 matching 8 bases. Germline CDR1 is MDHEN and CDR2 is SYDVKM. This CDR3 region has 13 residues. V was clipped by 2 bases and J by 6 bases; unmatched bases: 2. CDR3 in DNA: TGTGCCAGCAGTTTACGGACAGGGAATGGCTACACCTTC. This sequence encodes CASSLRTGNGYTF.

The chain recombines TRBV11-2 with TRBJ1-3; no firm D call. This CDR3 is 18 amino acids long. Per the germline V gene, CDR1 is SGHAT and CDR2 is FQNNGV. Trimming pared 1 base from V and 4 bases from J, leaving 20 bases between. CDR3: CASSLAALSGRKGNTIYF. CDR3 DNA sequence: TGTGCCAGCAGCTTAGCGGCCCTCTCTGGGAGAAAAGGAAACACCATATATTTT.